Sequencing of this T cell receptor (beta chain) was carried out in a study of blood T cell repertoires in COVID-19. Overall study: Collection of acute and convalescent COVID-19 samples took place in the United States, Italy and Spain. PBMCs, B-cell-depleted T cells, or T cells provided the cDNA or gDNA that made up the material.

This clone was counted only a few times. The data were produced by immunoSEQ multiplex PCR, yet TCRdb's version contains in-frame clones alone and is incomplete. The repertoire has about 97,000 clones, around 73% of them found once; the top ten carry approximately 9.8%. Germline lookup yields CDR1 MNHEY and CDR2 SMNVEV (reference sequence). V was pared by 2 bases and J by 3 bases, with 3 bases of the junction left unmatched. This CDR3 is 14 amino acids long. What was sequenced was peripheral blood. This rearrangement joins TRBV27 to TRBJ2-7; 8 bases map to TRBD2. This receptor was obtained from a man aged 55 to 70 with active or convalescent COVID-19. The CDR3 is CASSLREGRYEQYF. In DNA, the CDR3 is TGTGCCAGCAGTTTACGGGAGGGCCGCTACGAGCAGTACTTC.